The 11 T cell receptor beta chains below come from one sample, sequenced in a study of T cells in Graves' hyperthyroidism and ophthalmopathy. TCR beta CDR3 regions were amplified from RNA transcripts. The HTBI primer set served for first-round RT-PCR of the TCR CDR3. TCRdb reanalysed the multiplex PCR reads using MiXCR and keeps one entry per CDR3 protein. The sample lists fewer than 350,000 distinct CDR3 sequences; 15% to 20% were seen once. The source material was blood. All receptors derive from a middle-aged woman with Graves' ophthalmopathy.

This chain joins TRBV11-1 and TRBJ2-7; D unresolved. This CDR3 is built from 16 residues. Trimming took 1 base from V and 3 from J, leaving 16 bases between them. CDR1 is SGHAT, CDR2 FQDESV, per germline (reference sequence). In DNA form, the CDR3 reads TGTGCCAGCAGCTTAGTCAGCGTTACGGGCCACTACGAGCAGTACTTC. Its translation: CASSLVSVTGHYEQYF.

Worth noting for this clonotype: Possible read error: a much larger clone is one base away. The chain is built from TRBV7-2 and TRBJ1-1, with no clear D. The CDR3 runs 13 residues. Germline lookup yields CDR1 SGHTA and CDR2 FQGNSA. The CDR3 region has the DNA TGTGTCAGCAGCTTAGTCTGGAACTCTGAAGCTTTCTTT. Translated: CVSSLVWNSEAFF.

This clonotype was observed a few times. The chain couples TRBV20-1 to TRBJ2-5; TRBD1 aligns across 10 bases. This CDR3 spans 13 amino acids. Germline V gene data show CDR1 as DFQATT and CDR2 as SNEGSKA (reference sequence). The CDR3: CSPGQGEAETQYF. The CDR3 nucleotides are TGCAGCCCCGGACAGGGGGAGGCAGAGACCCAGTACTTC.

The chain recombines TRBV5-1 with TRBJ2-5; D is perhaps TRBD1 (5 bases). This CDR3 spans 14 amino acids. V gave up 4 bases and J gave up 5 bases, with 15 bases separating them. CDR1 is SGHRS, CDR2 YFSETQ, per germline. CDR3 nucleotides: TGCGCCAGCAGCCCTCAGGCAGGGATGGAGACCCAGTACTTC. It codes for CASSPQAGMETQYF.

This clonotype was recorded many times. This chain links TRBV12-3 or TRBV12-4 with TRBJ2-7; 9 bases are shared with TRBD2. Losses at the gene ends were 6 bases for V and 0 bases for J; bases not matched to a gene: 6. The CDR3 has 15 amino acids. In nucleotides, the CDR3 is TGTGCCAGCAGCCGAGCGGGAGGCAGCTCCTACGAGCAGTACTTC. It encodes CASSRAGGSSYEQYF.

In its sample, this clonotype was seen many times. The chain couples TRBV12-3 or TRBV12-4 to TRBJ2-5; maybe TRBD1 (6 bases). This CDR3 comprises 17 residues. Trimming shortened V by 5 bases and J by 4 bases, and 23 bases separated the two germline ends. CDR3 sequence: CASSASKGGVGGETQYF. In nucleotides, the CDR3 is TGTGCCAGCAGTGCTTCTAAAGGGGGAGTGGGTGGAGAGACCCAGTACTTC.

This clonotype was recorded at least ten times. The chain employs TRBV11-2 and TRBJ1-5, with unresolved D. The V gene's germline CDR1 is SGHAT and CDR2 FQNNGV. This CDR3 is built from 13 residues. Trimming stripped 5 bases from V and 9 bases from J, with 14 bases between. CDR3 residues: CASSKGTLGPQHF. The CDR3 coding sequence is TGTGCCAGCAGCAAGGGTACCCTGGGGCCCCAGCATTTT.

Ten or more counts support this clonotype. J is TRBJ2-5 and V is TRBV20-1, with 9 bases lining up with TRBD2. Germline-derived CDR1 and CDR2 are DFQATT and SNEGSKA (reference sequence). This CDR3 region has 16 residues. Trimming removed 0 bases from V and 1 base from J; junction bases left unmatched: 6. In DNA form, the CDR3 reads TGCAGTGCTAGAGAACTGACTAGCGGCCTCCAAGAGACCCAGTACTTC. Its protein product is CSARELTSGLQETQYF.

This clonotype was seen at least ten times. This chain links TRBV7-2 with TRBJ2-7; a weak D match, TRBD2 (5 bases). The CDR3 length is 15 residues. Germline CDR1 SGHTA, CDR2 FQGNSA. V lost 1 base, J lost 4 bases, and 14 bases lay in between. Here the CDR3 reads CASSLVTRVAYEQYF. In DNA form, the CDR3 reads TGTGCCAGCAGCTTAGTAACTAGAGTCGCGTACGAGCAGTACTTC.

This clonotype was seen at least ten times. CDR3: CASRPGPRYYEQYF. CDR3 coding DNA: TGTGCCAGCAGACCGGGACCAAGATACTACGAGCAGTACTTC. The V call is TRBV27, the J call TRBJ2-7, with D possibly being TRBD1 or TRBD2 (5 bases each). Germline assignment: CDR1 MNHEY and CDR2 SMNVEV (reference sequence). Trimming left V 6 bases short and J 3 bases short, with 15 bases between. This CDR3 contains 14 residues.

This sequence joins TRBV20-1 and TRBJ2-7; no clear D. Trimming shortened V by 1 base and J by 3 bases, and 16 bases separated the two germline ends. The germline gives CDR1 DFQATT, CDR2 SNEGSKA (reference sequence). The CDR3 totals 15 residues. CDR3 bases: TGCAGTGCTAGAGCAATGGAGTCCGCGCTCTACGAGCAGTACTTC. It is translated as CSARAMESALYEQYF.